This T cell receptor (beta chain) was captured in a study of identifying expanded T cells in peripheral blood. The CDR3 totals 18 residues. Trimming removed 10 bases from V and 0 bases from J, with 22 bases in between. Looked up from germline, CDR1 is SNHLY and CDR2 is FYNNEI. This clone was recorded once. The data were produced by immunoSEQ multiplex PCR, yet TCRdb's version contains in-frame clones alone and is incomplete. The data show approximately 110,000 clones, approximately 90% seen once. This clonotype originated in a person aged 18-69 years in good health. The sequenced sample was blood. The rearrangement uses TRBV2 and TRBJ1-6, with D uncertain. The CDR3 bases are TGTGCCACCCCCCCAGAGACCCCTTCTTACTCCTATAATTCACCCCTCCACTTT. This codes for CATPPETPSYSYNSPLHF.